The 24 T cell receptor beta chains presented below share a single source sample, sequenced in a study of beta chain features in type 1 diabetes. The whole isolated RNA underwent reverse transcription, so sequencing captured expressed TCRB transcripts. Clones were read by immunoSEQ multiplex PCR, and TCRdb kept only the in-frame ones, dropping some. The table includes under 90,000 clones, under 35% detected once. Sequencing was performed on stem cell memory CD4+ T cells from blood. The receptors were sampled from a woman between 18 and 29 years old in good health.

In its sample, this clone was seen once. This chain connects TRBV30 to TRBJ1-5; D is perhaps TRBD1 (5 bases). Trimming took 3 bases from V and 6 from J, leaving 15 bases between them. The V gene's germline CDR1 is GTSNPN and CDR2 SVGIG (reference sequence). The CDR3 totals 14 residues. CDR3 residues: CAWSLRVLGQPQHF. For the CDR3, the DNA is TGTGCCTGGAGCCTCAGGGTATTGGGTCAGCCCCAGCATTTT.

This clone was counted a few times. The genes are TRBV11-2 and TRBJ2-7; TRBD1 might be the D (6 bases). This CDR3 contains 15 residues. Germline loops: CDR1 SGHAT, CDR2 FQNNGV. Trimming left V 6 bases short and J 0 bases short, with 15 bases between. CDR3 sequence reads: CASRSPGHPSYEQYF. Here the CDR3 DNA reads TGTGCCAGCAGATCTCCGGGACACCCCTCCTACGAGCAGTACTTC.

The sample holds one count of this clone. The chain combines TRBV5-1 with TRBJ2-5; 8 bases align to TRBD1. The CDR3 sequence is 14 residues long. The germline V gene encodes CDR1 SGHRS and CDR2 YFSETQ. J gave up 5 bases and V 1 base, and 4 bases lay outside the gene matches. The CDR3 sequence is CASSLSGGEETQYF. CDR3 DNA: TGCGCCAGCAGCTTGTCAGGGGGCGAGGAGACCCAGTACTTC.

In its sample, this clone was seen a few times. The V gene is TRBV2, the J gene TRBJ2-5; 10 bases match TRBD2. Germline CDR1 SNHLY, CDR2 FYNNEI. V gave up 3 bases and J gave up 5 bases; unmatched junction bases: 6. This CDR3 comprises 15 residues. The CDR3 protein is CASSEASGSGETQYF. The CDR3 DNA sequence: TGTGCCAGCAGTGAGGCTAGCGGGAGCGGTGAGACCCAGTACTTC.

The chain uses TRBV7-9 and TRBJ2-3; D perhaps matches TRBD1 (6 bases). Per the germline V gene, CDR1 is SEHNR and CDR2 is FQNEAQ (reference sequence). The V and J ends lost 1 base and 0 bases respectively, with 8 bases between them. This CDR3 comprises 15 residues. The CDR3 region is CASSLVGQSTDTQYF. The DNA for the CDR3 is TGTGCCAGCAGCTTAGTTGGACAGAGCACAGATACGCAGTATTTT.

CDR3 protein: CAWSEGLALETQYF. CDR3 sequence (DNA): TGTGCCTGGAGTGAGGGACTAGCGTTGGAGACCCAGTACTTC. The J gene is TRBJ2-5, the V gene TRBV30; 10 positions match TRBD2. Germline CDR1 and CDR2: GTSNPN and SVGIG (reference sequence). V gave up 1 base and J gave up 5 bases; unmatched junction bases: 4. The CDR3 totals 14 residues.

The chain is built from TRBV30 and TRBJ1-2; TRBD1 is a possible D gene (6 bases). Trimming shortened V by 5 bases and J by 9 bases, and 19 bases separated the two germline ends. Per the germline V gene, CDR1 is GTSNPN and CDR2 is SVGIG (reference sequence). This CDR3 spans 13 amino acids. DNA of the CDR3: TGTGCCTGGGGCCGGGACACGCTGGGAAGCTACACCTTC. Encoded protein: CAWGRDTLGSYTF.

This chain links TRBV27 with TRBJ1-2, with D perhaps TRBD1 (6 bases). The germline V gene encodes CDR1 MNHEY and CDR2 SMNVEV (reference sequence). The CDR3 has 14 amino acids. The germline V and J ends were trimmed by 2 bases and 8 bases, with 15 bases remaining between them. As DNA, the CDR3 is TGTGCCAGCAGTTTAAGGGGGGGGCTGAGCGGCTACACCTTC. Encoded protein: CASSLRGGLSGYTF.

The sample holds a few counts of this clone. Mismatch with germline at one junction end may stem from a read error. The chain is built from TRBV7-2 and TRBJ1-2; D is unresolved. This CDR3 region has 13 residues. CDR1 SGHTA and CDR2 FQGNSA come from the germline V gene. CDR3 loop: CASSRIGDYGYTF. CDR3 sequence (DNA): TGCGCCAGCAGCCGGATCGGGGACTATGGCTACACCTTC.

J is TRBJ2-2 and V is TRBV2, with 13 nucleotides matching TRBD2. The CDR3 has 17 amino acids. Germline V gives CDR1 SNHLY, CDR2 FYNNEI. Trimming cost V 2 bases and J 5 bases; bases outside gene matches: 5. CDR3 in amino acids: CASSERGTSGNTGELFF. The CDR3 DNA reads TGTGCCAGCAGTGAAAGAGGGACTAGCGGGAATACCGGGGAGCTGTTTTTT.

The sample holds a few counts of this clone. V usage is TRBV7-9 and J usage is TRBJ2-5, with TRBD1 matching 7 bases. The CDR3 consists of 15 residues. Germline CDR1 SEHNR, CDR2 FQNEAQ (reference sequence). V trimming: 2 bases; J trimming: 1 base; junction bases outside the gene matches: 4. The CDR3 reads CASSLQGQSQETQYF. DNA for the CDR3: TGTGCCAGCAGCTTACAGGGACAGAGCCAAGAGACCCAGTACTTC. The full variable domain, its missing parts supplied by reference TRBV7-9 and TRBJ2-5, is DTGVSQNPRHKITKRGQNVTFRCDPISEHNRLYWYRQTLGQGPEFLTYFQNEAQLEKSRLLSDRFSAERPKGSFSTLEIQRTEQGDSAMYLCASSLQGQSQETQYFGPGTRLLVL.

V and J are TRBV19 and TRBJ1-1; 8 bases line up with TRBD1. Looked up from germline, CDR1 is LNHDA and CDR2 is SQIVND (reference sequence). The CDR3 runs 17 residues. The V gene end was trimmed by 7 bases and the J gene end by 1 base; junction bases not matched to a gene: 14. The CDR3 DNA is TGTGCCAGTACAATGTGGGGAGCAGGGGGCCGGAACACTGAAGCTTTCTTT. This codes for CASTMWGAGGRNTEAFF.

The chain uses TRBV30 and TRBJ2-7; D is uncertain. Per germline, CDR1 GTSNPN and CDR2 SVGIG (reference sequence). This CDR3 is 11 amino acids long. Trimming pared 4 bases from V and 9 bases from J, leaving 13 bases between. DNA of the CDR3: TGTGCCTGGACGTCGGCGAGAGGGCAGTACTTC. Protein: CAWTSARGQYF.

This chain links TRBV2 with TRBJ2-2; 11 bases are a match to TRBD2. In germline, CDR1 is SNHLY, CDR2 FYNNEI. J was trimmed by 7 bases and V by 4 bases; bases with no gene match: 5. The CDR3 extends over 15 amino acids. The DNA of the CDR3 is TGTGCCAGCAGTGTACTAGCGGGAGCAGGCGGGGAGCTGTTTTTT. Its protein is CASSVLAGAGGELFF.

This clone appeared a few times. This chain links TRBV7-9 with TRBJ2-2; weak D call: TRBD1 (6 bases). V shed 5 bases and J shed 4 bases, with 11 bases lying between them. This CDR3 has 14 amino acids. CDR1 SEHNR and CDR2 FQNEAQ come from the germline V gene (reference sequence). CDR3 nucleotide sequence: TGTGCCAGCAGCACAGGGATTAGCACCGGGGAGCTGTTTTTT. It is translated as CASSTGISTGELFF.

V usage is TRBV7-2 and J usage is TRBJ2-7; D is undetermined. Looked up from germline, CDR1 is SGHTA and CDR2 is FQGNSA. The CDR3 extends over 11 amino acids. V dropped 6 bases and J dropped 5 bases, with 8 bases sitting between them. DNA for the CDR3: TGTGCCAGCAGTTTAAAGCACGAGCAGTACTTC. It is translated as CASSLKHEQYF.

This clone occurred a few times. This chain uses TRBV18 with TRBJ2-7; 7 nucleotides match TRBD1. The CDR3 has 15 residues. The V gene end was trimmed by 6 bases and the J gene end by 5 bases; junction bases not matched to a gene: 13. CDR1 and CDR2 (germline): KGHSH, LQKENI. The CDR3 nucleotides read TGTGCCAGCTCCCCTCAACAGGGGAGTAGGGACGAGCAGTACTTC. Its translation is CASSPQQGSRDEQYF.

The V and J genes are TRBV29-1 and TRBJ1-1, with 9 bases that match TRBD1. The CDR3 runs 13 residues. Trimming took 5 bases from V and 3 from J; bases not matched to a gene: 4. Germline lookup yields CDR1 SQVTM and CDR2 ANQGSEA. Written as DNA, the CDR3 is TGCAGCGTTTCCCGGGACAGGGACACTGAAGCTTTCTTT. It specifies CSVSRDRDTEAFF.

This clone occurred a few times. The chain is built from TRBV7-3 and TRBJ1-1; the match to TRBD1 covers 8 bases. Germline-derived CDR1 and CDR2 are SGHTA and FQGTGA. The CDR3 runs to 14 residues. Trimming took 2 bases from V and 7 from J; bases not matched to a gene: 6. The chain's CDR3 is CASSLGTGGDEAFF. DNA for the CDR3: TGTGCCAGCAGCTTAGGGACAGGTGGGGATGAAGCTTTCTTT.

The CDR3 DNA follows: TGTGCCAGCCTAGAAACTGAAGCTTTCTTT. Its protein is CASLETEAFF. The genes are TRBV6-1 and TRBJ1-1; D is uncertain. Per the germline V gene, CDR1 is MNHNS and CDR2 is SASEGT. V was pared by 8 bases and J by 5 bases, with 6 bases between. The CDR3 loop spans 10 amino acids.

The rearrangement uses TRBV6-5 and TRBJ1-5; 8 bases fit TRBD1. This CDR3 region has 16 residues. The germline V gene encodes CDR1 MNHEY and CDR2 SVGAGI. V shed 2 bases and J 6 bases; nucleotides not matched to a gene: 9. In DNA form, the CDR3 reads TGTGCCAGCAGTTACCCCGGACAGGGAGGTGGTCAGCCCCAGCATTTT. Translated, it gives CASSYPGQGGGQPQHF.

The chain uses TRBV10-3 and TRBJ2-1, with D perhaps matching TRBD1 (5 bases). V was shortened by 6 bases and J by 5 bases, with 14 bases between the two germline ends. The CDR3 has 14 residues. CDR1 is ENHRY, CDR2 SYGVKD, per germline. The CDR3 protein is CAISKGDVHNEQFF. CDR3 bases: TGTGCCATCAGCAAAGGGGATGTACACAATGAGCAGTTCTTC.

In its sample, this clone was seen once. Mismatch with germline at one junction end may stem from a read error. This chain joins TRBV7-7 and TRBJ2-2; 11 nucleotides align to TRBD2. The length of the CDR3 is 15 residues. The germline CDR1 and CDR2 sequences are SSHAT and FNYEAQ (reference sequence). The CDR3 DNA follows: TGTGCTAGCAGTCCCGGGACTAGCGGAACCGGGGAGCTGTTTTTT. Its protein is CASSPGTSGTGELFF.

The chain combines TRBV2 with TRBJ1-5; D is unresolved. V lost 6 bases to trimming and J lost 8 bases, with 11 bases between them. There are 12 residues in the CDR3. Germline assignment: CDR1 SNHLY and CDR2 FYNNEI. The CDR3 protein is CASRLVAEPQHF. The CDR3 nucleotides are TGTGCCAGCAGGTTAGTCGCGGAGCCCCAGCATTTT.